Included here is one TCR beta chain sequence, with context. The antigen is not known. These data belong to a study of long-term antiretroviral therapy in people with HIV. Findings and limits, study-wide: Post-ART, diversity grew, though it stayed under transplant donor control levels. Neither ART adherence, viral resistance nor therapy changes were documented.

Per the germline V gene, CDR1 is SEHNR and CDR2 is FQNEAQ (reference sequence). The CDR3 is made up of 13 amino acids. V shed 2 bases and J shed 4 bases, with 8 bases lying between them. The immunoSEQ assay was v3.0, run at survey level. The assay was immunoSEQ multiplex PCR, and TCRdb's table has in-frame clones only and misses some. The sample has about 43,000 clones, around nine tenths seen once. J is TRBJ2-5 and V is TRBV7-9, with D possibly TRBD2 on 6 matching bases. The sequence derives from a woman between 45 and 60 years old with HIV. The source material was unsorted PBMCs, sampled 0.1 years before starting antiretroviral therapy. CDR3 DNA sequence: TGTGCCAGCAGCTTAAACGGGGGAGAGACCCAGTACTTC. Protein sequence: CASSLNGGETQYF.